Following are 12 T cell receptor beta chains from one sample sequenced in a study of T cell responses to AZD1222 COVID-19 vaccine (dated by TCRdb to 2020 to 2023). Library preparation employed the immunoSEQ multiplex PCR assay. TCRdb holds this immuneACCESS table with in-frame rearrangements only. Some clones are missing; in checked studies, unresolved V genes explain under half, and the rest has no known cause. The sample table lists about 75,000 clones, 70% to 90% of them with a count of one. The leading ten clones occupy about a tenth of the sample. The meaning of the sample's time point label: about 28 days (+/-7) after the second vaccine dose. The treatment or condition label for this specimen denotes: meningococcal conjugate vaccine given as trial control. The starting material was peripheral blood, obtained 28 days after the second dose of the MenACWY control vaccine. The source is an adult who received the MenACWY meningococcal vaccine as a control.

This chain links TRBV6-6 with TRBJ1-6; 9 nucleotides match TRBD1. V was pared by 4 bases and J by 8 bases, with 9 bases of the junction left unmatched. Germline lookup yields CDR1 MNHNY and CDR2 SVGAGI (reference sequence). This CDR3 has 16 amino acids. This CDR3 is CASSSLDRGKDSPLHF. The CDR3 bases are TGTGCCAGCAGTTCTTTGGACAGGGGAAAGGATTCACCCCTCCACTTT.

The chain is built from TRBV7-2 and TRBJ1-5; the match to TRBD1 covers 7 bases. J was trimmed by 0 bases and V by 4 bases; bases with no gene match: 3. The CDR3 loop spans 15 amino acids. Germline CDR1 and CDR2: SGHTA and FQGNSA. CDR3 in amino acids: CASSYRGVSNQPQHF. The CDR3 nucleotides read TGTGCCAGCAGCTACAGGGGAGTTAGCAATCAGCCCCAGCATTTT.

The V and J genes are TRBV29-1 and TRBJ2-5; D possibly uses TRBD1 or TRBD2 (5 bases each). Trimming removed 4 bases from V and 2 bases from J, with 14 bases in between. This CDR3 spans 14 amino acids. Germline assignment: CDR1 SQVTM and CDR2 ANQGSEA. The CDR3 reads CSVAGTVGQETQYF. The CDR3 DNA reads as TGCAGCGTTGCCGGGACGGTGGGACAAGAGACCCAGTACTTC.

The gene calls are TRBV6-5 and TRBJ2-3; no reliable D call. V lost 2 bases to trimming and J lost 5 bases, with 11 bases between them. The CDR3 has 14 amino acids. CDR1 and CDR2 (germline): MNHEY, SVGAGI. The CDR3 here is CASSYGRAGDTQYF. The CDR3 DNA follows: TGTGCCAGCAGTTACGGACGGGCCGGAGATACGCAGTATTTT.

The V call is TRBV19, the J call TRBJ2-5, with a weak D call TRBD1 (5 bases). Per the germline V gene, CDR1 is LNHDA and CDR2 is SQIVND (reference sequence). The CDR3 is 13 residues long. The germline V and J ends were trimmed by 3 bases and 1 base, with 6 bases remaining between them. This CDR3 reads CASSMQGQETQYF. The CDR3 nucleotides read TGTGCCAGTAGTATGCAGGGCCAAGAGACCCAGTACTTC.

The chain recombines TRBV6-5 with TRBJ2-5; D remains unclear. V lost 6 bases, J lost 2 bases, and 16 bases lay in between. Per germline, CDR1 MNHEY and CDR2 SVGAGI. The CDR3 extends over 15 amino acids. The CDR3 here is CASSLGLRAQETQYF. In nucleotides, the CDR3 is TGTGCCAGCAGCCTGGGTTTAAGGGCACAAGAGACCCAGTACTTC.

The V call is TRBV6-5, the J call TRBJ1-5, with D possibly TRBD1 on 6 matching bases. The CDR3 sequence is 15 residues long. Germline V gene data show CDR1 as MNHEY and CDR2 as SVGAGI. The V and J ends lost 6 bases and 1 base respectively, with 13 bases between them. The CDR3 nucleotides are TGTGCCAGCAGGGGGGGAGGGGGGAGCAATCAGCCCCAGCATTTT. This translates into CASRGGGGSNQPQHF.

The chain couples TRBV6-5 to TRBJ1-2; no clear D gene. The germline V and J ends were trimmed by 5 bases and 4 bases, with 14 bases remaining between them. There are 14 residues in the CDR3. The germline V gene encodes CDR1 MNHEY and CDR2 SVGAGI. CDR3 sequence (DNA): TGTGCCAGCAGTCCCCCTGGCGGTTTCTATGGCTACACCTTC. As protein: CASSPPGGFYGYTF.

This chain connects TRBV3-1 (or the pseudogene TRBV3-2) to TRBJ2-1, with D hard to call. The ends were cut back, 1 base at V and 15 bases at J, with 10 bases in the middle. The CDR3 contains 11 residues. Germline V gives CDR1 LGHDT, CDR2 YNNKEL (reference sequence). Here the CDR3 DNA reads TGTGCCAGCAGCCAAGGTCAAGCACTGTTCTTC. Translation: CASSQGQALFF.

Only one count was recorded for this clone. One end of the junction varies from germline; a read error may be responsible. The genes are TRBV7-2 and TRBJ2-7; possible D gene TRBD2, 6 bases. The germline V gene encodes CDR1 SGHTA and CDR2 FQGNSA. The CDR3 totals 13 residues. CDR3 loop: CNTWGRSSYEQYF. The CDR3 DNA reads as TGCAATACCTGGGGGAGGAGCTCCTACGAGCAGTACTTC.

The rearrangement joins TRBV7-2 to TRBJ2-4; 9 positions agree with TRBD1. After removal of 3 bases from V and 7 bases from J, the junction contained 1 base not matched to a gene. CDR3 length: 13 amino acids. Germline CDR1 and CDR2: SGHTA and FQGNSA. This chain's CDR3 is CASSFTGGNIQYF. In DNA, the CDR3 is TGTGCCAGCAGCTTTACAGGGGGCAACATTCAGTACTTC.

This rearrangement joins TRBV10-3 to TRBJ1-5; 9 bases line up with TRBD1. CDR1 and CDR2 from the germline V gene are ENHRY and SYGVKD. V shed 2 bases, J shed 7 bases, and the junction held 3 bases outside the gene matches. CDR3 length: 14 amino acids. This CDR3 reads CAISERGTGQPQHF. The CDR3 nucleotides are TGTGCCATCAGTGAGCGAGGGACAGGGCAGCCCCAGCATTTT.